This is a list of T cell receptor beta chains from one sample in a study of blood T cell repertoires in COVID-19. The assay was immunoSEQ multiplex PCR, and TCRdb's table has in-frame clones only and misses some. The sample holds 30,000 to 40,000 clones, about 89% seen once. The sample consisted of peripheral blood. The receptors were gathered from a human donor in a cohort sampled during active COVID-19. CDR3s include the opening cysteine and the closing phenylalanine or tryptophan. The order of the fields is CDR3 protein, CDR3 DNA, J gene, clone size, D gene, V gene, CDR3 length. A D gene is named only where the DNA matches it firmly. Some rows mark clone size as missing; the rest say once, few, many or name a class of expanded clone.

CDR3aa: CASSATGIVVGEAFF; CDR3nt: TGTGCCAGCAGCGCGACAGGGATAGTTGTGGGTGAAGCTTTCTTT; j_gene: TRBJ1-1; abundance: NA; d_gene: TRBD1; v_gene: TRBV6-5; len: 15
CDR3aa: CASSYDTPLEPQHF; CDR3nt: TGTGCCAGCAGCTACGACACCCCGTTAGAGCCCCAGCATTTT; j_gene: TRBJ1-5; abundance: NA; d_gene: NA; v_gene: TRBV5-5; len: 14
CDR3aa: CATSDFSGRGYTF; CDR3nt: TGTGCCACCAGTGATTTTTCAGGGCGCGGCTACACCTTC; j_gene: TRBJ1-2; abundance: NA; d_gene: NA; v_gene: TRBV24-1; len: 13
CDR3aa: CAISEGLADQETQYF; CDR3nt: TGTGCCATCAGTGAGGGACTAGCGGACCAAGAGACCCAGTACTTC; j_gene: TRBJ2-5; abundance: NA; d_gene: TRBD2; v_gene: TRBV10-3; len: 15
CDR3aa: CASSQTNYGYTF; CDR3nt: TGTGCCAGCAGTCAGACTAACTATGGCTACACCTTC; j_gene: TRBJ1-2; abundance: NA; d_gene: NA; v_gene: TRBV4-2; len: 12
CDR3aa: CASSAQGRGYTF; CDR3nt: TGTGCCAGCAGTGCTCAGGGTCGGGGCTACACCTTC; j_gene: TRBJ1-2; abundance: once; d_gene: NA; v_gene: TRBV6-4; len: 12
CDR3aa: CAWRDQGTLYGYTF; CDR3nt: TGTGCCTGGAGGGATCAGGGGACCCTCTATGGCTACACCTTC; j_gene: TRBJ1-2; abundance: NA; d_gene: NA; v_gene: TRBV30; len: 14
CDR3aa: CASSLPGGSGNTIYF; CDR3nt: TGTGCCAGCAGCCTCCCTGGGGGGTCTGGAAACACCATATATTTT; j_gene: TRBJ1-3; abundance: NA; d_gene: NA; v_gene: TRBV14; len: 15
CDR3aa: CASSLGGPNQPQHF; CDR3nt: TGTGCCAGCAGCTTAGGAGGGCCGAATCAGCCCCAGCATTTT; j_gene: TRBJ1-5; abundance: NA; d_gene: NA; v_gene: TRBV5-8; len: 14
CDR3aa: CASSPREVEAQYF; CDR3nt: TGTGCCAGCAGCCCCAGGGAGGTGGAGGCCCAGTACTTC; j_gene: TRBJ2-5; abundance: NA; d_gene: NA; v_gene: TRBV13; len: 13
CDR3aa: CASSLGGGRSSSYNEQFF; CDR3nt: TGTGCCAGCAGCTTAGGGGGGGGGCGGTCGAGCTCCTACAATGAGCAGTTCTTC; j_gene: TRBJ2-1; abundance: NA; d_gene: NA; v_gene: TRBV7-8; len: 18
CDR3aa: CASSFLGQGSFNTEAFF; CDR3nt: TGTGCCAGCAGCTTCTTGGGGCAGGGCTCGTTCAACACTGAAGCTTTCTTT; j_gene: TRBJ1-1; abundance: NA; d_gene: NA; v_gene: TRBV5-4; len: 17
CDR3aa: CAWSGTSYGYTF; CDR3nt: TGTGCCTGGAGCGGGACAAGCTATGGCTACACCTTC; j_gene: TRBJ1-2; abundance: NA; d_gene: NA; v_gene: TRBV30; len: 12
CDR3aa: CASSPGLAGLGGDTQYF; CDR3nt: TGCGCCAGCAGCCCAGGACTAGCGGGCCTTGGTGGGGATACGCAGTATTTT; j_gene: TRBJ2-3; abundance: NA; d_gene: TRBD2; v_gene: TRBV5-1; len: 17
CDR3aa: CASTRTGGIYGYTF; CDR3nt: TGTGCCAGTACCAGGACAGGGGGCATCTATGGCTACACCTTC; j_gene: TRBJ1-2; abundance: NA; d_gene: TRBD1; v_gene: TRBV19; len: 14
CDR3aa: CASNSLRTWETQYF; CDR3nt: TGTGCCAGTAATTCCCTTAGAACGTGGGAGACCCAGTACTTC; j_gene: TRBJ2-5; abundance: NA; d_gene: NA; v_gene: TRBV19; len: 14
CDR3aa: CASSFQDSPGNTIYF; CDR3nt: TGTGCCAGCAGCTTCCAAGACAGTCCCGGAAACACCATATATTTT; j_gene: TRBJ1-3; abundance: NA; d_gene: NA; v_gene: TRBV9; len: 15
CDR3aa: CASSPLAGAADTQYF; CDR3nt: TGCGCCAGCAGCCCGTTAGCGGGAGCGGCAGATACGCAGTATTTT; j_gene: TRBJ2-3; abundance: NA; d_gene: TRBD2; v_gene: TRBV5-1; len: 15
CDR3aa: CASSVGLFRDEQFF; CDR3nt: TGTGCCAGCAGCGTAGGACTTTTCCGGGATGAGCAGTTCTTC; j_gene: TRBJ2-1; abundance: NA; d_gene: NA; v_gene: TRBV9; len: 14
CDR3aa: CASSLTDGNTEAFF; CDR3nt: TGTGCCAGCAGCTTAACAGACGGGAACACTGAAGCTTTCTTT; j_gene: TRBJ1-1; abundance: once; d_gene: NA; v_gene: TRBV5-4; len: 14
CDR3aa: CASSLEPLAVGWTDTQYF; CDR3nt: TGCGCCAGCAGCTTAGAACCTCTAGCGGTGGGATGGACAGATACGCAGTATTTT; j_gene: TRBJ2-3; abundance: NA; d_gene: TRBD2; v_gene: TRBV5-1; len: 18
CDR3aa: CASRSGTASGTEAFF; CDR3nt: TGTGCCAGCAGGTCCGGGACAGCCTCGGGGACTGAAGCTTTCTTT; j_gene: TRBJ1-1; abundance: once; d_gene: TRBD1; v_gene: TRBV2; len: 15
CDR3aa: CASSQVTRDTQYF; CDR3nt: TGTGCCAGCAGCCAAGTAACTCGAGATACGCAGTATTTT; j_gene: TRBJ2-3; abundance: NA; d_gene: NA; v_gene: TRBV3-1/TRBV3-2; len: 13
CDR3aa: CAWTGGSVYGYTF; CDR3nt: TGTGCCTGGACAGGGGGATCTGTCTATGGCTACACCTTC; j_gene: TRBJ1-2; abundance: NA; d_gene: TRBD1; v_gene: TRBV30; len: 13
CDR3aa: CASSQDRGGYTF; CDR3nt: TGTGCCAGCAGCCAAGACAGGGGGGGCTACACCTTC; j_gene: TRBJ1-2; abundance: NA; d_gene: TRBD1; v_gene: TRBV7-2; len: 12
CDR3aa: CASSQDRLTGGLFF; CDR3nt: TGTGCCAGCAGCCAAGATCGCTTGACAGGGGGTCTGTTCTTC; j_gene: TRBJ2-1; abundance: NA; d_gene: TRBD1; v_gene: TRBV3-1/TRBV3-2; len: 14
CDR3aa: CASSLGGGGSSRYNEQFF; CDR3nt: TGCGCCAGCAGCTTGGGGGGCGGCGGCAGTTCCCGCTACAATGAGCAGTTCTTC; j_gene: TRBJ2-1; abundance: NA; d_gene: NA; v_gene: TRBV5-1; len: 18
CDR3aa: CASSTVGNTIYF; CDR3nt: TGTGCCAGTAGTACCGTGGGAAACACCATATATTTT; j_gene: TRBJ1-3; abundance: NA; d_gene: NA; v_gene: TRBV19; len: 12
CDR3aa: CASSLEVRGMAGYTF; CDR3nt: TGTGCCAGCAGCTTAGAGGTTAGGGGGATGGCCGGCTACACCTTC; j_gene: TRBJ1-2; abundance: NA; d_gene: NA; v_gene: TRBV11-2; len: 15
CDR3aa: CAISDSGLAGQPQHF; CDR3nt: TGTGCCATCAGTGATTCAGGACTCGCAGGTCAGCCCCAGCATTTT; j_gene: TRBJ1-5; abundance: NA; d_gene: NA; v_gene: TRBV10-3; len: 15
CDR3aa: CASSLSGQGFWANVLTF; CDR3nt: TGTGCCAGCAGCTTATCGGGACAGGGTTTCTGGGCCAACGTCCTGACTTTC; j_gene: TRBJ2-6; abundance: once; d_gene: TRBD1; v_gene: TRBV7-8; len: 17
CDR3aa: CASSLGGTGAFQETQYF; CDR3nt: TGCGCCAGCAGCTTGGGAGGGACAGGGGCTTTCCAAGAGACCCAGTACTTC; j_gene: TRBJ2-5; abundance: NA; d_gene: TRBD1; v_gene: TRBV5-1; len: 17
CDR3aa: CASSSTNPDTQYF; CDR3nt: TGCGCCAGCAGCTCGACTAACCCAGATACGCAGTATTTT; j_gene: TRBJ2-3; abundance: NA; d_gene: NA; v_gene: TRBV5-1; len: 13
CDR3aa: CASRNSLNTEAFF; CDR3nt: TGTGCCAGCAGAAATTCCTTGAACACTGAAGCTTTCTTT; j_gene: TRBJ1-1; abundance: once; d_gene: NA; v_gene: TRBV12-3/TRBV12-4; len: 13
CDR3aa: CASSPQGSVTEAFF; CDR3nt: TGCGCCAGCAGCCCACAGGGTTCGGTCACTGAAGCTTTCTTT; j_gene: TRBJ1-1; abundance: once; d_gene: NA; v_gene: TRBV5-1; len: 14
CDR3aa: CAISGAPGGSEKLFF; CDR3nt: TGTGCCATCAGTGGGGCCCCGGGAGGTTCAGAAAAACTGTTTTTT; j_gene: TRBJ1-4; abundance: NA; d_gene: NA; v_gene: TRBV10-3; len: 15
CDR3aa: CASSQADRGIYGYTF; CDR3nt: TGTGCCAGCAGCCAAGCGGACCGGGGGATCTATGGCTACACCTTC; j_gene: TRBJ1-2; abundance: NA; d_gene: NA; v_gene: TRBV14; len: 15
CDR3aa: CASSSPANTGELFF; CDR3nt: TGCGCCAGCAGCTCCCCCGCGAACACCGGGGAGCTGTTTTTT; j_gene: TRBJ2-2; abundance: NA; d_gene: NA; v_gene: TRBV5-1; len: 14
CDR3aa: CASSPQGGNTEAFF; CDR3nt: TGTGCCAGCTCACCTCAAGGGGGGAACACTGAAGCTTTCTTT; j_gene: TRBJ1-1; abundance: NA; d_gene: NA; v_gene: TRBV18; len: 14
CDR3aa: CASSEARGGAAGELFF; CDR3nt: TGTGCCAGCAGTGAAGCGCGAGGGGGCGCGGCCGGGGAGCTGTTTTTT; j_gene: TRBJ2-2; abundance: NA; d_gene: TRBD1; v_gene: TRBV2; len: 16
CDR3aa: CASSSAGTGGTEAFF; CDR3nt: TGTGCCAGCAGCAGCGCCGGGACAGGGGGAACTGAAGCTTTCTTT; j_gene: TRBJ1-1; abundance: NA; d_gene: TRBD1; v_gene: TRBV5-4; len: 15
CDR3aa: CASSFLQGTQYF; CDR3nt: TGTGCCAGCAGCTTTCTACAGGGGACGCAGTATTTT; j_gene: TRBJ2-3; abundance: NA; d_gene: TRBD1; v_gene: TRBV7-2; len: 12
CDR3aa: CASRSPGLVPNEQFF; CDR3nt: TGTGCCAGCAGGTCTCCGGGACTAGTCCCTAATGAGCAGTTCTTC; j_gene: TRBJ2-1; abundance: NA; d_gene: TRBD2; v_gene: TRBV6-5; len: 15
CDR3aa: CASSQERGSSYNSPLHF; CDR3nt: TGTGCCAGCAGCCAAGAGCGAGGGAGCTCCTATAATTCACCCCTCCACTTT; j_gene: TRBJ1-6; abundance: NA; d_gene: NA; v_gene: TRBV4-2; len: 17
CDR3aa: CASSPSREPNSPLHF; CDR3nt: TGTGCCAGCAGTCCCTCACGGGAGCCTAATTCACCCCTCCACTTT; j_gene: TRBJ1-6; abundance: NA; d_gene: NA; v_gene: TRBV6-4; len: 15
CDR3aa: CASSSLGGETQYF; CDR3nt: TGTGCCAGCAGCTCCCTAGGGGGAGAGACCCAGTACTTC; j_gene: TRBJ2-5; abundance: NA; d_gene: NA; v_gene: TRBV9; len: 13
CDR3aa: CASSWEKGATNYGYTF; CDR3nt: TGTGCCAGCTCATGGGAGAAGGGGGCGACTAACTATGGCTACACCTTC; j_gene: TRBJ1-2; abundance: NA; d_gene: TRBD1; v_gene: TRBV18; len: 16
CDR3aa: CASQVSGVQETQYF; CDR3nt: TGTGCCAGTCAAGTTAGCGGGGTCCAAGAGACCCAGTACTTC; j_gene: TRBJ2-5; abundance: NA; d_gene: TRBD2; v_gene: TRBV7-8; len: 14
CDR3aa: CASSLRGWGADTQYF; CDR3nt: TGTGCCAGCAGTTTGAGGGGCTGGGGGGCAGATACGCAGTATTTT; j_gene: TRBJ2-3; abundance: NA; d_gene: NA; v_gene: TRBV27; len: 15
CDR3aa: CASSGQNYGYTF; CDR3nt: TGTGCCAGCAGTGGACAAAACTATGGCTACACCTTC; j_gene: TRBJ1-2; abundance: NA; d_gene: NA; v_gene: TRBV25-1; len: 12